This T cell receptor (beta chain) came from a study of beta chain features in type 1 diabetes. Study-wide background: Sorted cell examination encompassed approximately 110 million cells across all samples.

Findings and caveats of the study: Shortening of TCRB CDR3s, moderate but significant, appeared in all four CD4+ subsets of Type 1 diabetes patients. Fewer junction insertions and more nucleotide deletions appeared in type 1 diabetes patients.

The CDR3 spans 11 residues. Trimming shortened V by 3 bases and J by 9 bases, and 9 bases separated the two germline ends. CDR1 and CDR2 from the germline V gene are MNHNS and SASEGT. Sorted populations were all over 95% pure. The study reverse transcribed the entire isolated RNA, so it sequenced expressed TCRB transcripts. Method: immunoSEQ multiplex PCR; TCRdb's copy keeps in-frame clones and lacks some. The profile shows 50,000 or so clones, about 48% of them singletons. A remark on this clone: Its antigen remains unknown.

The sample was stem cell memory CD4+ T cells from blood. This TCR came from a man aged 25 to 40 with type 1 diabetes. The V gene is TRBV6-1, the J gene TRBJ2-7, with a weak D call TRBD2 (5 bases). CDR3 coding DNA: TGTGCCAGCAGTGAGACTATCCGGCAGTACTTC. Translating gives CASSETIRQYF.